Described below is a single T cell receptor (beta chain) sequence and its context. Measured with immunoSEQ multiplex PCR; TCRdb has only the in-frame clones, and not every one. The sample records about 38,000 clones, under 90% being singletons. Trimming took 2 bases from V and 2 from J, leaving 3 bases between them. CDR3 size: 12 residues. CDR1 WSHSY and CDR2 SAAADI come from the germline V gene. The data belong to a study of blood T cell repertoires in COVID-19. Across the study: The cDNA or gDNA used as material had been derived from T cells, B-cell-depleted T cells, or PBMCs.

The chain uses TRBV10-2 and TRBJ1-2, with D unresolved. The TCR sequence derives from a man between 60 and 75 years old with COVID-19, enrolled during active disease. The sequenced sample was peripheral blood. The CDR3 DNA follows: TGCGCCAGCAGTGAGCTGAACTATGGCTACACCTTC. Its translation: CASSELNYGYTF.